This TCR beta chain was captured in a study of T cell responses to AZD1222 COVID-19 vaccine. Study-wide points: Nearly half of unique spike-specific TCRs reportedly avoided B.1.351 and B.1.1.7 mutated regions. Donors were chiefly white British, with a greater number of females, and clonal diversity was perhaps underestimated. Repertoires were collected only later (after the peak T cell response had occurred). Across the whole spike, CD4 TCRs peaked at regions 160-218 and 743-854.

To note about this clone: Antigen unknown.

The CDR3 is made up of 15 amino acids. CDR1 is SGHNT, CDR2 YYREEE, per germline (reference sequence). Losses at the gene ends were 5 bases for V and 8 bases for J; bases not matched to a gene: 13. Using immunoSEQ multiplex PCR, the repertoire was profiled, and TCRdb retains in-frame clones only, with some absent. The sample records around 150,000 clones, 88% being singletons. The sequencing here drew on peripheral blood, taken on day 0 of MenACWY control vaccination. J is TRBJ2-3 and V is TRBV5-4; 8 bases align to TRBD2. The source of this sequence is an adult in good health. The CDR3, as DNA: TGTGCCAGCAGTCAACCGAGCGGGAGAAGCGGTACGCAGTATTTT. Encoded protein: CASSQPSGRSGTQYF.